This T cell receptor (beta chain) was captured in a study of T-cell memory formation after mild COVID-19. This clonotype was detected a few times. The CDR3 extends over 15 amino acids. CDR1 is SGHRS and CDR2 is YFSETQ in the germline V gene. The germline V and J ends were trimmed by 4 bases and 10 bases, with 23 bases remaining between them. TCRdb reprocessed the 5' RACE reads via MiXCR and lists one record per CDR3 protein. The sample has more than 350,000 distinct CDR3 sequences, more than 15% seen once. The TCR comes from a man aged 18-30 years who had mild COVID-19 (a few samples of this study predate the infection). Cell type and time point are not known. The sequencing input was PBMCs or a T cell subset sorted from them (not recorded which). The gene calls are TRBV5-1 and TRBJ1-1; D perhaps matches TRBD1 (5 bases). Here the CDR3 DNA reads TGCGCCAGCAGCCCCTTCGGGACGGACACTGTTGGAGCTTTCTTT. Translating gives CASSPFGTDTVGAFF.